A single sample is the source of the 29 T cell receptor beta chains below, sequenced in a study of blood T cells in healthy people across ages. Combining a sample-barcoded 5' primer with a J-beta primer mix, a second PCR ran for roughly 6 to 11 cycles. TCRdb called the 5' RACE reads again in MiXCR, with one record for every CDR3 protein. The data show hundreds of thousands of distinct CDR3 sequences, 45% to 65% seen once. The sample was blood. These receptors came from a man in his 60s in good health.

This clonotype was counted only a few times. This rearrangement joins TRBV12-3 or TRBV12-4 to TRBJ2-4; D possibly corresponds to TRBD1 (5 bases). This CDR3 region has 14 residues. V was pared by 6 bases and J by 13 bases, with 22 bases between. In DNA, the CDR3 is TGTGCCAGCAGCCCCGCGACAGCATTCTATGAGCAGTACTTC. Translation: CASSPATAFYEQYF.

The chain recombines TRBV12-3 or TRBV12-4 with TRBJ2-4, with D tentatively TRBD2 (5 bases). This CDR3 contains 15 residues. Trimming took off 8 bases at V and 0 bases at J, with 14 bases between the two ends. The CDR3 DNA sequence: TGTGCCAGCCGAGGGCAGGCCCTAGCCAAAAACATTCAGTACTTC. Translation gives CASRGQALAKNIQYF.

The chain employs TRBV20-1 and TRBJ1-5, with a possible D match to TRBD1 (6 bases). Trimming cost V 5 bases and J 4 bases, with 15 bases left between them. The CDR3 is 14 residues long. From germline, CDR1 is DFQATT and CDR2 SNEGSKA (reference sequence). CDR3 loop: CSALKGQSNQPQHF. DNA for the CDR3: TGCAGTGCTCTGAAGGGACAATCAAATCAGCCCCAGCATTTT.

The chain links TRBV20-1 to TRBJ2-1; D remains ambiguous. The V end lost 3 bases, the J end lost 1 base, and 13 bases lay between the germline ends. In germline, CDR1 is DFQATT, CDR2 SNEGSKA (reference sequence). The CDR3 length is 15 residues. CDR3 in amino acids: CSASSPRRSYNEQFF. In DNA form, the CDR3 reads TGCAGTGCTAGTTCCCCTAGGCGTTCCTACAATGAGCAGTTCTTC.

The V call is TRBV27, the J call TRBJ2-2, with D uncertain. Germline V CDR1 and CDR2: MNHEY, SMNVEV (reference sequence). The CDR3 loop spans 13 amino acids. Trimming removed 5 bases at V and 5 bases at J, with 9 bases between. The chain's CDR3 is CASSTHRTGELFF. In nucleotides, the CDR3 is TGTGCCAGCAGTACCCACAGAACCGGGGAGCTGTTTTTT.

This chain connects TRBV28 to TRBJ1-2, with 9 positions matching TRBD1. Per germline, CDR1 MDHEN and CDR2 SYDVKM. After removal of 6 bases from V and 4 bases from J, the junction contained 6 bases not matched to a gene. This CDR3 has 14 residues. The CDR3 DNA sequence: TGTGCCAGCAGCACTGGACAGGGGACCTATGGCTACACCTTC. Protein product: CASSTGQGTYGYTF.

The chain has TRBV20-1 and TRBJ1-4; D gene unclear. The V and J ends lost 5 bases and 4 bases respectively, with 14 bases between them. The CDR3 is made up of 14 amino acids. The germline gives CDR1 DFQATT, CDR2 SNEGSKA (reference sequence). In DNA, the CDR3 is TGCAGTGCTTCCCCCGGGAACAATAATGAAAAACTGTTTTTT. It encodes CSASPGNNNEKLFF.

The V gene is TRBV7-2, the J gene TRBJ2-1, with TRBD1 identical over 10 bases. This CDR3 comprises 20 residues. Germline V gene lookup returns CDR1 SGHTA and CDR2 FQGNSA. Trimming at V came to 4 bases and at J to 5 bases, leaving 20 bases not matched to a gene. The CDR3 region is CASSSRDRGLAGGHNNEQFF. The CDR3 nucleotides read TGTGCCAGCAGCTCCCGGGACAGGGGCCTCGCCGGGGGGCACAACAATGAGCAGTTCTTC.

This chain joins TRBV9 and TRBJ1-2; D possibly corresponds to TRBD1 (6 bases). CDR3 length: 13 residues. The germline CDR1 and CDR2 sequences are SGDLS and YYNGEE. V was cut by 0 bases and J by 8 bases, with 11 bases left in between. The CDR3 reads CASSVGDMGGYTF. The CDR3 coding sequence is TGTGCCAGCAGCGTAGGGGACATGGGGGGCTACACCTTC.

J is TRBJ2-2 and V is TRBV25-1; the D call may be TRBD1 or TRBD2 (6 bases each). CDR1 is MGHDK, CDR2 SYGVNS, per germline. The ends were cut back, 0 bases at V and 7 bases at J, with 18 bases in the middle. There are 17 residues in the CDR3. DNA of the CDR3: TGTGCCAGCAGTGAATATACTTGGGGGGCCAAGATCGGGGAGCTGTTTTTT. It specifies CASSEYTWGAKIGELFF.

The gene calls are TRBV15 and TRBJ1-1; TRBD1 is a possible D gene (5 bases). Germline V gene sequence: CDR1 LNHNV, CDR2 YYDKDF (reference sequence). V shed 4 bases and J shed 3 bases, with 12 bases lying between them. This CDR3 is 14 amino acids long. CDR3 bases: TGTGCCACCAGCACGACGTGGGGGGACACTGAAGCTTTCTTT. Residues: CATSTTWGDTEAFF.

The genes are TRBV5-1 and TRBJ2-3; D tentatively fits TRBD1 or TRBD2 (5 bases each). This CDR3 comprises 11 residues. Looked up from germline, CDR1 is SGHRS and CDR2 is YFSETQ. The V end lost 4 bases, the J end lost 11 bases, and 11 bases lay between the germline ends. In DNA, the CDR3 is TGCGCCAGCAGCACCGGGACCGGGCAGTATTTT. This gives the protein CASSTGTGQYF.

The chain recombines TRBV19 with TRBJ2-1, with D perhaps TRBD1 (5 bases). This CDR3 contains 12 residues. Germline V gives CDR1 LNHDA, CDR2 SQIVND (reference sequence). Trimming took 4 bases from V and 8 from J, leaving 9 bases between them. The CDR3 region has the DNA TGTGCCAGTAGTAGACAGTGGGATGAGCAGTTCTTC. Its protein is CASSRQWDEQFF.

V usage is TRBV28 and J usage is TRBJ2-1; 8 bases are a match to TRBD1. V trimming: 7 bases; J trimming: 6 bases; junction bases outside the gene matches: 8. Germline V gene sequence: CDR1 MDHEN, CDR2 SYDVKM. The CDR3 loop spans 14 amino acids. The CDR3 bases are TGTGCCAGCATCTCGGACAGGGTGGGCAATGAGCAGTTCTTC. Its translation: CASISDRVGNEQFF.

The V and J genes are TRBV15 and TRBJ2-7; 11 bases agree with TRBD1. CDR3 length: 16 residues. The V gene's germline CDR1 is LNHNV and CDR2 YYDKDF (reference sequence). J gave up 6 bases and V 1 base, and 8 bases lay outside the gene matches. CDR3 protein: CATSRGGGQGAREQYF. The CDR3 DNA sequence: TGTGCCACCAGCAGAGGGGGAGGACAGGGGGCTCGCGAGCAGTACTTC.

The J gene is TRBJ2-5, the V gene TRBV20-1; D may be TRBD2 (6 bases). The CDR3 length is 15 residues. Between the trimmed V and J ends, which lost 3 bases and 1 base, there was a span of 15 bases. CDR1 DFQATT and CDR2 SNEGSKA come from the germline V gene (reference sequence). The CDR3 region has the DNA TGCAGTGCTAGGGCGGCGTGGGGGGTCCAAGAGACCCAGTACTTC. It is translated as CSARAAWGVQETQYF.

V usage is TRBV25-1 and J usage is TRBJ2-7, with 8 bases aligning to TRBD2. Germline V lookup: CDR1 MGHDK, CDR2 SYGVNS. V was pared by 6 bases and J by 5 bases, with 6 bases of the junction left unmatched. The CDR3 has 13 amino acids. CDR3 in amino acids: CASRGLVAHEQYF. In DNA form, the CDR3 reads TGTGCCAGCAGGGGACTAGTGGCTCACGAGCAGTACTTC.

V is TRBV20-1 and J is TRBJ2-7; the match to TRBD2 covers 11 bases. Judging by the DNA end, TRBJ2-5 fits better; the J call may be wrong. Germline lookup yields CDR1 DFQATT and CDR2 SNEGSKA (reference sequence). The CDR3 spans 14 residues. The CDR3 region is CSARLAGGEKTQYF. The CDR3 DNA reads TGCAGTGCGAGGCTAGCGGGGGGCGAGAAGACCCAGTACTTC.

CDR3 sequence (DNA): TGTGCCAGCGGGCCGGACAAAGGCTATGGCTACACCTTC. Protein sequence: CASGPDKGYGYTF. The chain links TRBV12-3 or TRBV12-4 to TRBJ1-2; D may be TRBD1 (5 bases). V dropped 8 bases and J dropped 4 bases, with 14 bases sitting between them. The CDR3 runs to 13 residues.

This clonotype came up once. CDR3: CSVEWLLNTEAFF. DNA for the CDR3: TGCAGCGTTGAATGGCTACTTAACACTGAAGCTTTCTTT. The rearrangement uses TRBV29-1 and TRBJ1-1, with D unclear. Looked up from germline, CDR1 is SQVTM and CDR2 is ANQGSEA. Trimming stripped 2 bases from V and 2 bases from J, with 9 bases between. This CDR3 region has 13 residues.

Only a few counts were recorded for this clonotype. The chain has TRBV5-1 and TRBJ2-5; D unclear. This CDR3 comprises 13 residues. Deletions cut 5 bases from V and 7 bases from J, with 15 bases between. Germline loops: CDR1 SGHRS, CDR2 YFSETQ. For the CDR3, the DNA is TGCGCCAGCAGTCCCGAAGGGCGCAGGACCCAGTACTTC. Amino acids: CASSPEGRRTQYF.

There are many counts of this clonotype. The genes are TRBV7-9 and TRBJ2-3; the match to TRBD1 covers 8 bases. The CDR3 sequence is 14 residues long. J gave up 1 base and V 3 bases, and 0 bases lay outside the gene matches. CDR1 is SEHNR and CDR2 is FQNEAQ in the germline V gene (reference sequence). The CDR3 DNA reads TGTGCCAGCAGCTTGACAGGGGGCACAGATACGCAGTATTTT. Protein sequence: CASSLTGGTDTQYF.

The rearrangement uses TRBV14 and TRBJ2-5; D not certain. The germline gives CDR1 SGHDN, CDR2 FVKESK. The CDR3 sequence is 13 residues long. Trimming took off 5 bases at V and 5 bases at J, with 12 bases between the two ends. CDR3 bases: TGTGCCAGCAGCTCTCAGGCGGCGGAGACCCAGTACTTC. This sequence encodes CASSSQAAETQYF.

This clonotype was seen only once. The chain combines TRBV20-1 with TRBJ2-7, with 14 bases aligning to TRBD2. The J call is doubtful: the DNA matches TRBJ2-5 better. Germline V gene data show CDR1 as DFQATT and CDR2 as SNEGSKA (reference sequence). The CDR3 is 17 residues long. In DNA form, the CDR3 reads TGCAGTGCTACGGGACTAGCGGGGGACCTGGGCGGCGAGACCCAGTACTTC. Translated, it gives CSATGLAGDLGGETQYF.

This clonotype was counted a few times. CDR3 in DNA: TGTGCCAGCTCACCAGAGCGGGCGGGGACCCAGTACTTC. Its translation is CASSPERAGTQYF. The chain carries TRBV18 and TRBJ2-5, with D possibly matching TRBD2 (6 bases). Looked up from germline, CDR1 is KGHSH and CDR2 is LQKENI. Trimming took off 2 bases at V and 7 bases at J, with 11 bases between the two ends. CDR3 length: 13 amino acids.

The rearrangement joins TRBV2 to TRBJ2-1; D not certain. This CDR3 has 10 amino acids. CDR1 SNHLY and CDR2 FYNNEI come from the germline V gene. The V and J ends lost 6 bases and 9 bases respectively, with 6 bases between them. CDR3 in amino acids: CASRTREQFF. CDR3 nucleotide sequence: TGTGCCAGCAGAACCCGTGAGCAGTTCTTC.

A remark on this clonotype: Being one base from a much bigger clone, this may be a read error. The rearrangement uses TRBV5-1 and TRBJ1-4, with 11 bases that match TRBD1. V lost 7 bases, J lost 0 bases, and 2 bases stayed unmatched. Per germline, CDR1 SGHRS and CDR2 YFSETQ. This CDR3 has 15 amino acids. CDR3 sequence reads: CASGTGGTTNEKLFF. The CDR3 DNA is TGCGCCAGCGGGACAGGGGGAACAACTAATGAAAAACTGTTTTTT.

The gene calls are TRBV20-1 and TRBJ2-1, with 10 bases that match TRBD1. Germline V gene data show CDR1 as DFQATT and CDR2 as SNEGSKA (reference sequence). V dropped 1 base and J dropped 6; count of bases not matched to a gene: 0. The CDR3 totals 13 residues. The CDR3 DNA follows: TGCAGTGCTAGAGGGACAGGGGGCAATGAGCAGTTCTTC. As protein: CSARGTGGNEQFF.

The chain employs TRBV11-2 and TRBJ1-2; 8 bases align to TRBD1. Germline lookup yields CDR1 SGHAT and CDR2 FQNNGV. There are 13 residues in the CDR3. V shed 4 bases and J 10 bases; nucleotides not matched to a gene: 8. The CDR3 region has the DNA TGTGCCAGCAGCTCGGGACAGGCGACTCTCTACACCTTC. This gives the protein CASSSGQATLYTF.